This is a list of T cell receptor beta chains from one sample in a study of blood T cell repertoires in COVID-19. Libraries were prepared by immunoSEQ multiplex PCR; TCRdb keeps only in-frame clonotypes and omits some of them. The table records about 77,000 clones, 80% of them present only once. What was sequenced was peripheral blood. These receptors all come from a woman in her seventies with acute or convalescent COVID-19. Both conserved end residues are part of each CDR3. A D gene is named only where the DNA matches it firmly. Rows may omit the clone size; those that give it use once, few, many or a size class.

V gene	J gene	D gene	clone size	CDR3 protein	CDR3 DNA
TRBV10-3	TRBJ2-3	TRBD2	once	CAISSLAGGQYSDTQYF	TGTGCCATCAGTAGCCTAGCGGGGGGGCAATATTCAGATACGCAGTATTTT
TRBV29-1	TRBJ1-1	TRBD1	.	CSVERGRTEAFF	TGCAGCGTTGAAAGGGGGCGCACTGAAGCTTTCTTT
TRBV21-1	TRBJ1-2	.	.	CASSKWTGQGGYTF	TGTGCCAGCAGCAAGTGGACAGGGCAAGGTGGCTACACCTTC
TRBV6-5	TRBJ2-5	.	.	CASSRNGYQETQYF	TGTGCCAGCAGTCGAAACGGTTACCAAGAGACCCAGTACTTC
TRBV3-1/TRBV3-2	TRBJ2-3	.	.	CASSQDSPGWDTQYF	TGTGCCAGCAGCCAAGATTCTCCCGGTTGGGATACGCAGTATTTT
TRBV5-4	TRBJ1-2	.	few	CASSLEGFSYGYTF	TGTGCCAGCAGCTTGGAGGGGTTTTCCTATGGCTACACCTTC
TRBV4-3	TRBJ1-1	.	.	CASSQNHKIAPEAFF	TGCGCCAGCAGCCAAAACCACAAAATCGCCCCTGAAGCTTTCTTT
TRBV19	TRBJ2-5	.	few	CASSFTGTEGETQYF	TGTGCCAGTAGTTTTACCGGGACTGAGGGAGAGACCCAGTACTTC
TRBV27	TRBJ1-5	TRBD1	.	CASSSMTGGSNQPQHF	TGTGCCAGCAGTTCCATGACAGGGGGAAGCAATCAGCCCCAGCATTTT
TRBV5-1	TRBJ2-5	.	.	CASSFNPEQETQYF	TGCGCCAGCAGCTTTAACCCAGAACAAGAGACCCAGTACTTC
TRBV9	TRBJ1-2	TRBD1	.	CASSRRDRGQGYTF	TGTGCCAGCAGCCGCAGGGACAGGGGGCAAGGCTACACCTTC
TRBV19	TRBJ2-5	TRBD2	.	CASSISGGRETQYF	TGTGCCAGTAGTATTTCGGGGGGACGAGAGACCCAGTACTTC
TRBV19	TRBJ1-5	.	.	CASSIQPGSNQPQHF	TGTGCCAGTAGTATTCAACCCGGTAGCAATCAGCCCCAGCATTTT
TRBV6-5	TRBJ1-2	.	.	CASGRDGSNYGYTF	TGTGCCAGCGGCCGGGACGGGAGTAACTATGGCTACACCTTC
TRBV7-2	TRBJ2-2	.	.	CASSPSSVRLTGELFF	TGTGCCAGCAGCCCAAGTTCCGTCAGGCTCACCGGGGAGCTGTTTTTT
TRBV5-1	TRBJ2-7	TRBD2	.	CASSLVASGGRAYEQYF	TGCGCCAGCAGCTTGGTGGCTAGCGGGGGGCGAGCCTACGAGCAGTACTTC
TRBV24-1	TRBJ1-2	.	.	CATSDPHGTNYGYTF	TGTGCCACCAGTGACCCCCACGGGACTAACTATGGCTACACCTTC
TRBV13	TRBJ2-1	TRBD2	.	CASSLAGGTSGEKEQFF	TGTGCCAGCAGCTTAGCGGGGGGGACTAGCGGGGAGAAGGAGCAGTTCTTC
TRBV11-2	TRBJ2-7	TRBD1	.	CASSLGQGVTYEQYF	TGTGCCAGCAGCTTAGGACAGGGGGTCACCTACGAGCAGTACTTC
TRBV2	TRBJ2-1	.	.	CASSEGPSGEQFF	TGTGCCAGCAGTGAAGGACCATCGGGGGAGCAGTTCTTC